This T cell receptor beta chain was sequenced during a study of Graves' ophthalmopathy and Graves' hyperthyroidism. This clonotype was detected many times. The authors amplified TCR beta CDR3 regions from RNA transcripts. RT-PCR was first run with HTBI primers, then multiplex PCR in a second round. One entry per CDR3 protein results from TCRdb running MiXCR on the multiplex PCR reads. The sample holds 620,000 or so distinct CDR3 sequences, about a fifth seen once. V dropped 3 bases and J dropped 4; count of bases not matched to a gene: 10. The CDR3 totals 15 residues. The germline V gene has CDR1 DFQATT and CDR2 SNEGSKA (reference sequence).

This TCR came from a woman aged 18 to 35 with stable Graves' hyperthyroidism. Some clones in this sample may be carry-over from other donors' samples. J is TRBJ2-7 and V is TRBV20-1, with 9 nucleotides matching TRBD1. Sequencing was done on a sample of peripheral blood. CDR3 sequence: CSASPGQGGQYEQYF. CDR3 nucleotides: TGCAGTGCTAGCCCGGGACAGGGAGGTCAATACGAGCAGTACTTC.